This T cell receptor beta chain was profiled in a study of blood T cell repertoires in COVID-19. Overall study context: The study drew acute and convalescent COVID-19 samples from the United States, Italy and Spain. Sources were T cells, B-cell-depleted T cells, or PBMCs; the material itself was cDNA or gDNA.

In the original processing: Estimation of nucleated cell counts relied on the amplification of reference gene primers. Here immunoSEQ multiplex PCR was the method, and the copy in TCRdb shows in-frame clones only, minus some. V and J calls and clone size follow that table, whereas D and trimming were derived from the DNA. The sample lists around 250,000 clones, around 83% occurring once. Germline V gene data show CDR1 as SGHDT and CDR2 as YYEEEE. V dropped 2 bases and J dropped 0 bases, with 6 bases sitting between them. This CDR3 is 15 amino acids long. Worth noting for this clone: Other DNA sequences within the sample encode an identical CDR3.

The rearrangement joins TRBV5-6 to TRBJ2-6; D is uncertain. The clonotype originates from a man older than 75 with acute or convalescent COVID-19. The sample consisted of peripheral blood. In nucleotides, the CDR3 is TGTGCCAGCAGCTTCCGAGGCTCTGGGGCCAACGTCCTGACTTTC. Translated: CASSFRGSGANVLTF.